The rows below give T cell receptor beta chains drawn from one sample of a study of Ad26.COV2.S vaccination and SARS-CoV-2 variants. Using immunoSEQ multiplex PCR, the repertoire was profiled, and TCRdb retains in-frame clones only, with some absent. The sample yields about 350,000 clones, around nine tenths seen once. Here the sequenced sample was peripheral blood, taken in a trial of Ad26.COV2.S vaccine versus placebo. Every receptor here comes from a person between 18 and 65 years old who received the Ad26.COV2.S COVID-19 vaccine or a placebo. Both conserved end residues are part of each CDR3. Size tells how often a clone was seen (once, few, many) or the class of an expanded clone, and some rows leave it out.

CDR3aa,abundance,v_gene,j_gene
CASSLSRTGELFF,-,TRBV11-3,TRBJ2-2
CASSPVQTEAFF,once,TRBV18,TRBJ1-1
CASSLDGTGATDTQYF,-,TRBV5-1,TRBJ2-3
CATQLSGTPYNEQFF,-,TRBV6-5,TRBJ2-1
CASSLRGNYGYTF,-,TRBV13,TRBJ1-2
CASSSGGGELFF,-,TRBV19,TRBJ2-2
CASSRCLTGTGGENTEAFF,-,TRBV21-1,TRBJ1-1
CASSSGLNEKLFF,-,TRBV7-8,TRBJ1-4
CASSITNSEAFF,-,TRBV19,TRBJ1-1
CAISEPGGQPQHF,-,TRBV10-3,TRBJ1-5
CASTLQEGANYGYTF,-,TRBV5-5,TRBJ1-2
CASSLTSGTEQYF,-,TRBV7-3,TRBJ2-3
CSASQGARTDTQYF,-,TRBV20-1,TRBJ2-3
CASSQSLAGGRETQYF,-,TRBV4-1,TRBJ2-5
CASSRPGTDNYGYTF,-,TRBV7-2,TRBJ1-2
CASSPEGGFRTDTQYF,-,TRBV5-1,TRBJ2-3
CAWSGDRGQPQHF,few,TRBV30,TRBJ1-5
CATSQGMNTEAFF,-,TRBV5-1,TRBJ1-1
CASTKGQPLSGNTIYF,-,TRBV7-9,TRBJ1-3
CASSYGLHPGQFF,few,TRBV6-2/TRBV6-3,TRBJ2-1
CASSQGYRVGSEKLFF,-,TRBV4-3,TRBJ1-4
CASSSMDIYNQPQHF,-,TRBV5-6,TRBJ1-5
CASSPGLSVGTVSYEQYF,-,TRBV9,TRBJ2-7
CAWREGRTNTEAFF,-,TRBV30,TRBJ1-1
CASSPGFANEKLFF,-,TRBV18,TRBJ1-4
CASSFQTTDTQYF,-,TRBV11-2,TRBJ2-3
CASSEAYEQYF,-,TRBV2,TRBJ2-7
CASSATGHTEAFF,-,TRBV9,TRBJ1-1
CASSPPLSYGYTF,once,TRBV3-1/TRBV3-2,TRBJ1-2
CATSQGQGVHEQFF,-,TRBV24-1,TRBJ2-1
CASSFGLASYEQYF,-,TRBV7-2,TRBJ2-7
CASSFRQGRSENYGYTF,few,TRBV5-1,TRBJ1-2
CASSVSLGGSGYTF,-,TRBV9,TRBJ1-2
CASSSDSPTNEKLFF,few,TRBV9,TRBJ1-4
CASGPPGASSQPQHF,-,TRBV27,TRBJ1-5
CASSLGTGAGNTIYF,-,TRBV5-4,TRBJ1-3